The clone carrying this T cell receptor beta chain appeared many times. What it binds is not known. One entry per CDR3 protein, called by TCRdb with MiXCR from the 5' RACE reads. This table has around 100,000 distinct CDR3 sequences, approximately 4.4% appearing once. The data derive from a study of spatial heterogeneity in lung cancer. Study-level points and caveats: Tumors with more nonsynonymous mutations had more expanded intratumoral alpha and beta TCRs.

CDR3 size: 16 residues. Germline assignment: CDR1 MGHDK and CDR2 SYGVNS. V lost 3 bases, J lost 8 bases, and 20 bases lay in between. The time point was: sample taken at primary tumor resection. V is TRBV25-1 and J is TRBJ2-1; possibly TRBD2 for D (5 bases). The receptor comes from a male donor with early-stage non-small cell lung cancer. This specimen was lung tumor tissue, taken at surgery. CDR3 in amino acids: CASSDRYTEGLDEQFF. CDR3 sequence (DNA): TGTGCCAGCAGTGATCGGTATACAGAGGGTTTGGATGAGCAGTTCTTC.